This T cell receptor (beta chain) was observed in a study of blood T cell repertoires in COVID-19 (dated by TCRdb to the early 2020s). About the investigation overall: Collaborator samples came from the United States, Italy and Spain and covered acute and convalescent phases of COVID-19. The material from the prospective study consisted of cDNA or gDNA derived from T cells, B-cell-depleted T cells, or PBMCs. Where available, HLA class I and class II types were obtained from metadata supplied by the sample provider rather than from assay-based typing. Deeply sampled blood TCRbeta repertoires from subjects exposed to, actively infected with, or recovered from COVID-19 were included in the dataset. A freely available public database, intended as a resource for researchers studying the immune response to SARS-CoV-2, is where the repertoires were released. Samples were obtained from the ongoing ImmuneRACE study (first 160 participants) and from over 1,000 subjects provided by 6 global collaborators. Nearly every sample came with metadata listing a de-identified subject ID, COVID-19 status, age in years and sex. Study-wide conclusions, independent of this receptor: The amount of clinical and demographic metadata varied by source and participant and was provided uncurated.

Note on this clone: What antigen it recognizes has not been identified. Nothing much larger sits one base from this clone, and base qualities are not available.

Here V drops 10 bases and J drops 4 bases, and the junction holds 3 bases not matched to any gene. Measured from the cysteine to the phenylalanine, the CDR3 is 11 residues long. Only the CDR3 DNA is retained, 33 bases long and in frame from the first base. The germline V gene encodes CDR1 MDHEN and CDR2 SYDVKM. TCRbeta CDR3 regions were amplified from genomic DNA by means of the immunoSEQ Assay, a bias-controlled multiplex PCR. On the authors' methods: The number of nucleated cells in each sample was estimated by amplification of reference gene primers within the assay. To quantify the absolute abundance of each unique TCRbeta CDR3 rearrangement, sequence reads were collapsed and filtered. Productive Simpson clonality was computed per sample as the square root of Simpson's diversity index over productive rearrangements. Sourced from immuneACCESS, this table was stored by TCRdb with only in-frame sequences that have V and J called. A share of the clones is absent; for the studies checked, an unresolved V gene accounts for under half, and the remainder has no known explanation. The DNA was the basis for D and trimming; V, J and clone size are from that table. Present in this sample are around 170,000 clones, roughly 88% of which were seen just once. 3.5% to 4.5% of the sample rests with the top ten.

Whole blood was collected in K2EDTA tubes by collaborating institutions according to the institutions' own protocols. For TCRbeta analysis, collaborators shipped samples in one of three forms: frozen whole blood, isolated PBMCs, or DNA extracted from either of those sample types. The TCR sequence derives from a woman in her 30s with acute or convalescent COVID-19. The chain employs TRBV28 and TRBJ2-7; 8 middle bases align to TRBD2. Source material: peripheral blood. This receptor carries the CDR3 CATQREYEQYF. At the DNA level, the sequence is TGTGCCACCCAGCGGGAGTACGAGCAGTACTTC.